The 3 T cell receptor beta chains presented below share a single source sample, sequenced in a study of blood T cell repertoires in COVID-19. Generated by immunoSEQ multiplex PCR, the TCRdb table keeps only in-frame clones and is missing some. The sample carries around 300,000 clones, 89% recorded once. Sequencing was done on a sample of PBMCs or T cells enriched from blood (not recorded which). The receptor set was obtained from a woman in her twenties or thirties who had recovered from COVID-19.

The J gene is TRBJ2-1, the V gene TRBV7-2, with 7 bases matching TRBD1. The CDR3 consists of 17 residues. Trimming cost V 5 bases and J 6 bases; bases outside gene matches: 16. The germline V gene encodes CDR1 SGHTA and CDR2 FQGNSA. CDR3 loop: CASSRRMTGSAGNEQFF. For the CDR3, the DNA is TGTGCCAGCAGCCGGAGAATGACAGGGTCGGCGGGCAATGAGCAGTTCTTC.

The rearrangement links TRBV7-9 to TRBJ1-4; no clear D. The V end lost 5 bases, the J end lost 4 bases, and 23 bases lay between the germline ends. This CDR3 has 18 amino acids. CDR1 and CDR2 (germline): SEHNR, FQNEAQ (reference sequence). The CDR3 DNA sequence: TGTGCCAGCAGCGCGGACGCAGCAGAGGGAGAGCTTAATGAAAAACTGTTTTTT. It is translated as CASSADAAEGELNEKLFF.

This chain links TRBV5-1 with TRBJ1-2, with D tentatively TRBD1 (6 bases). Germline V lookup: CDR1 SGHRS, CDR2 YFSETQ. Trimming left V 3 bases short and J 7 bases short, with 13 bases between. The CDR3 extends over 13 amino acids. CDR3 sequence reads: CASSSGLQGGYTF. The CDR3 region has the DNA TGCGCCAGCAGCTCGGGACTACAGGGTGGCTACACCTTC.